The text below deals with one T cell receptor (beta chain). As yet, its antigen is unknown. This sample is part of a study of graft-versus-host responses after intestinal transplantation. Across the study: Recipients uniformly received anti-thymocyte globulin induction, followed by tacrolimus and steroids for 3 to 4 years. Study conclusions and caveats: Recipient marrow held GvH clones, some first seen in ileum or blood. Across patients carrying graft-donor T cell macrochimerism, allografts held high graft-versus-host to host-versus-graft clonal ratios.

V lost 4 bases and J lost 7, with 21 bases in between. CDR1 SGHRS and CDR2 YFSETQ come from the germline V gene. The CDR3 is 16 residues long. Produced via immunoSEQ multiplex PCR; TCRdb's table is partial and in-frame only. The sample holds around 50,000 clones, 70% to 90% seen once. Here the sequenced sample was unstimulated CD4+ T cells sorted from spleen or lymph node cells, taken before transplant. This chain uses TRBV5-1 with TRBJ2-1, with D tentatively TRBD2 (6 bases). This receptor was obtained from a human donor who was the organ donor for an intestinal transplant. CDR3 in DNA: TGCGCCAGCAGCCTCCTCGGGAGCGGTTCGCCTAATGAGCAGTTCTTC. It codes for CASSLLGSGSPNEQFF.